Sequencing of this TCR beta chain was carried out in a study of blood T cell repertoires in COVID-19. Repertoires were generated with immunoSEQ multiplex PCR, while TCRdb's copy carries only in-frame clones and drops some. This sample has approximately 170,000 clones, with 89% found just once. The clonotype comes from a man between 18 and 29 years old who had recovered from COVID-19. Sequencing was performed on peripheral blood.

The CDR3 is CASSPREGGYGYTF. In DNA, the CDR3 is TGTGCCAGCAGTCCCCGGGAGGGAGGGTATGGCTACACCTTC. This chain joins TRBV27 and TRBJ1-2; D gene unclear. CDR1 MNHEY and CDR2 SMNVEV come from the germline V gene (reference sequence). The CDR3 covers 14 residues. V dropped 5 bases and J dropped 5 bases, with 15 bases sitting between them.